This is a list of T cell receptor beta chains from one sample in a study of cytomegalovirus exposure and HLA in healthy donors. Data came from immunoSEQ multiplex PCR; TCRdb stores just in-frame clones and leaves some out. The table records 95,000 to 150,000 clones, 55% to 75% of them present only once. Specimen: PBMCs. The receptors were gathered from a woman between 35 and 50 years old in good health and CMV-seropositive. Both conserved end residues are part of each CDR3. The D gene is left open where the match is weak. Some rows mark clone size as missing; the rest say once, few, many or name a class of expanded clone.

abundance | j_gene | d_gene | v_gene | CDR3nt | CDR3aa
few | TRBJ2-7 | TRBD1 | TRBV7-6 | TGTGCCAGCAGCTTAGGGACAGGGGCCTTCTACGAGCAGTACTTC | CASSLGTGAFYEQYF
. | TRBJ2-2 | . | TRBV6-5 | TGTGCCAGCAGTTTAACAGGGTCGGCTACCGGGGAGCTGTTTTTT | CASSLTGSATGELFF
. | TRBJ1-2 | . | TRBV5-1 | TGCGCCAGCAGCTTGTCCGGACTTCTGGATGGCTACACCTTC | CASSLSGLLDGYTF
few | TRBJ1-1 | TRBD1 | TRBV29-1 | TGCAGCACCTACAGGGGAAACACTGAAGCTTTCTTT | CSTYRGNTEAFF
. | TRBJ1-2 | TRBD1 | TRBV7-3 | TGTGCCAGCAGCCTCTCAGGGGGAAATGGCTACACCTTC | CASSLSGGNGYTF
once | TRBJ2-3 | . | TRBV5-4 | TGTGCCAGCAGCTTGGGTGGGGCGGGGAGCCACACAGATACGCAGTATTTT | CASSLGGAGSHTDTQYF
. | TRBJ2-6 | . | TRBV18 | TGTGCCAGCTCACAAACGACAGGAGGCTCTGGGGCCAACGTCCTGACTTTC | CASSQTTGGSGANVLTF
. | TRBJ2-3 | TRBD2 | TRBV7-8 | TGTGCCAGCAGCTTAGCTCTAGCGGGGGGGCAACCAGATACGCAGTATTTT | CASSLALAGGQPDTQYF
. | TRBJ1-1 | . | TRBV7-9 | TGTGCCAGCAGCGTCAGGGTTCCTGAAGCTTTCTTT | CASSVRVPEAFF
. | TRBJ2-7 | TRBD2 | TRBV7-2 | TGTGCCAGCAGCTTAGGGCTAGCGGGGGGTAAGTCCTACGAGCAGTACTTC | CASSLGLAGGKSYEQYF
once | TRBJ1-6 | . | TRBV19 | TGTGCCAGTAGTGAACAGGCGAATAATTCACCCCTCCACTTT | CASSEQANNSPLHF
. | TRBJ1-1 | . | TRBV5-6 | TGTGCCAGCAGCAGCCAAGTTCTGATGAACACTGAAGCTTTCTTT | CASSSQVLMNTEAFF
. | TRBJ2-7 | TRBD1 | TRBV5-6 | TGTGCCAGCAGCAGCTCGACAGGGCGAGGCTACGAGCAGTACTTC | CASSSSTGRGYEQYF
. | TRBJ2-5 | TRBD1 | TRBV11-1 | TGTGCCAGCAGCTTTGACAGGGCGCAAGAGACCCAGTACTTC | CASSFDRAQETQYF
. | TRBJ1-1 | . | TRBV6-5 | TGTGCCAGCAATCTCCTCGGGGGACTTAACACTGAAGCTTTCTTT | CASNLLGGLNTEAFF
. | TRBJ2-7 | TRBD1 | TRBV5-1 | TGCGCCAGCAGCTCCTCGACAGGGGCACCCTACGAGCAGTACTTC | CASSSSTGAPYEQYF
. | TRBJ2-5 | . | TRBV18 | TGTGCCAGCTCACCACGAAGGGGGAAAGAGACCCAGTACTTC | CASSPRRGKETQYF
. | TRBJ2-3 | . | TRBV19 | TGTGCCAGTAACGGGGTAGGGTCAGATACGCAGTATTTT | CASNGVGSDTQYF
. | TRBJ1-2 | TRBD1 | TRBV5-4 | TGTGCCAGCAGCCCGGGACAGACCAACTATGGCTACACCTTC | CASSPGQTNYGYTF
few | TRBJ1-1 | TRBD1 | TRBV5-8 | TGTGCCAGCAGCTTGGTGGGACAGGGGCAATCCACTGAAGCTTTCTTT | CASSLVGQGQSTEAFF
. | TRBJ1-1 | . | TRBV2 | TGTGCCAGCAGTTCTACAGGGTCGGACACTGAAGCTTTCTTT | CASSSTGSDTEAFF
few | TRBJ2-7 | . | TRBV7-2 | TGTGCCAGCAGCTTCTACGGCGAGCAGTACTTC | CASSFYGEQYF
few | TRBJ1-3 | . | TRBV2 | TGTGCCAGCAGCGCAACAGGGTATTCTGGAAACACCATATATTTT | CASSATGYSGNTIYF
. | TRBJ2-4 | . | TRBV6-1 | TGTGCCAGCAGTGACTATTCGGTCGTAGCCAAAAACATTCAGTACTTC | CASSDYSVVAKNIQYF
. | TRBJ2-2 | . | TRBV11-2 | TGTGCCAGCACCAAAATCAGGGGACGGGACACCGGGGAGCTGTTTTTT | CASTKIRGRDTGELFF
. | TRBJ2-2 | . | TRBV6-5 | TGTGCCAGCAGTCCGGGACAGAACACCGGGGAGCTGTTTTTT | CASSPGQNTGELFF
. | TRBJ1-2 | TRBD1 | TRBV9 | TGTGCCAGCAGCGTAGGGACAGGGGTTCCCAACTATGGCTACACCTTC | CASSVGTGVPNYGYTF